This entry lists 3 T cell receptor beta chains sequenced from one sample in a study of shared clonotypes between healthy human individuals. Cells designated naive CD8 were CD45RO-negative and were positively selected for CCR7, with terminally differentiated effector memory CD45RA+ cells excluded. Assay: immunoSEQ multiplex PCR; the TCRdb copy retains only in-frame clones and omits some. The sample consists of about 1,900,000 clones, about 95% of them appearing once. Sequences were obtained from naive CD8+ T cells sorted from blood. These receptor sequences come from a young man in good health.

This chain links TRBV7-9 with TRBJ2-7; 10 bases are shared with TRBD2. This CDR3 region has 18 residues. V trimming: 3 bases; J trimming: 4 bases; junction bases outside the gene matches: 15. Germline CDR1 is SEHNR and CDR2 is FQNEAQ (reference sequence). For the CDR3, the DNA is TGTGCCAGCAGCTTCCCCTACGGACTAGCGGAGGCCGATTACGAGCAGTACTTC. The encoded protein is CASSFPYGLAEADYEQYF.

This clone was detected only once. The rearrangement uses TRBV6-5 and TRBJ2-2; no definite D call. The CDR3 spans 15 residues. Trimming left V 2 bases short and J 6 bases short, with 13 bases between. CDR1 and CDR2 from the germline V gene are MNHEY and SVGAGI. The chain's CDR3 is CASSYTDAVSGELFF. CDR3 sequence (DNA): TGTGCCAGCAGTTACACGGACGCCGTTTCCGGGGAGCTGTTTTTT.

The chain carries TRBV4-3 and TRBJ2-5; weak D call: TRBD1 (6 bases). The V and J ends lost 3 bases and 5 bases respectively, with 13 bases between them. The germline CDR1 and CDR2 sequences are LGHNA and YSLEER. CDR3 length: 14 amino acids. CDR3 residues: CASSHATGSETQYF. CDR3 DNA sequence: TGCGCCAGCAGCCACGCCACAGGGAGCGAGACCCAGTACTTC.